Following are 25 T cell receptor beta chains from one sample sequenced in a study of T-cell reconstitution after alpha-beta-depleted transplantation in children. The authors prepared the TCRbeta library with unique molecular identifiers. MiXCR, applied by TCRdb to the PCR reads, yields one record per CDR3 protein. This table has fewer than 550,000 distinct CDR3 sequences, more than 9.5% appearing once. The material was PBMCs, mostly from graft donor cells, obtained 180 days after TCRalphabeta/CD19-depleted stem cell transplant. The receptor set was obtained from a female patient aged 2-10 years who had a stem cell transplant for aplastic anemia, so the T cells may come from the graft donor.

This clonotype has a count of ten or more. This chain connects TRBV15 to TRBJ2-7; D might be TRBD2 (6 bases). The germline V gene encodes CDR1 LNHNV and CDR2 YYDKDF (reference sequence). The V end lost 0 bases, the J end lost 6 bases, and 18 bases lay between the germline ends. The CDR3 contains 16 residues. CDR3 sequence (DNA): TGTGCCACCAGCAGAGACCCTCGGACTGCGGGGCCCGAGCAGTACTTC. This sequence encodes CATSRDPRTAGPEQYF.

This clonotype was found many times. The CDR3 is CASSLDRSGANVLTF. CDR3 DNA sequence: TGCGCCAGCAGCTTGGACAGGTCTGGGGCCAACGTCCTGACTTTC. The chain carries TRBV5-1 and TRBJ2-6; possible D gene TRBD1, 5 bases. Germline V gives CDR1 SGHRS, CDR2 YFSETQ. V lost 0 bases and J lost 1, with 5 bases in between. The CDR3 consists of 15 residues.

This clonotype was found many times. This chain joins TRBV10-3 and TRBJ2-3; 12 bases fit TRBD2. Trimming cost V 1 base and J 3 bases; bases outside gene matches: 2. Germline loops: CDR1 ENHRY, CDR2 SYGVKD. The CDR3 is made up of 16 amino acids. The CDR3 DNA follows: TGTGCCATCAGTGAGTGGACTAGCGGGATTACAGATACGCAGTATTTT. It is translated as CAISEWTSGITDTQYF.

The chain uses TRBV7-2 and TRBJ2-1; D unclear. The germline V gene has CDR1 SGHTA and CDR2 FQGNSA. The CDR3 sequence is 15 residues long. V was shortened by 5 bases and J by 0 bases, with 11 bases between the two germline ends. Written as DNA, the CDR3 is TGTGCCAGCAGCCGACCCGCCCACTCCTACAATGAGCAGTTCTTC. It translates to CASSRPAHSYNEQFF.

The chain links TRBV29-1 to TRBJ1-2; D is unresolved. This CDR3 comprises 16 residues. Trimming took 0 bases from V and 4 from J, leaving 18 bases between them. Germline V gene sequence: CDR1 SQVTM, CDR2 ANQGSEA. As DNA, the CDR3 is TGCAGCGTTGAAGATTTTCGAGAGGGAGTGGGCTATGGCTACACCTTC. Protein product: CSVEDFREGVGYGYTF.

This clonotype has at least ten counts. This chain links TRBV29-1 with TRBJ2-1; D is undetermined. The CDR3 is made up of 11 amino acids. The ends were cut back, 7 bases at V and 8 bases at J, with 12 bases in the middle. Per the germline V gene, CDR1 is SQVTM and CDR2 is ANQGSEA. The CDR3 DNA is TGCAGCGCCCGACATCGGGATGAGCAGTTCTTC. It codes for CSARHRDEQFF.

V usage is TRBV29-1 and J usage is TRBJ1-5; a weak D match, TRBD1 (5 bases). V was trimmed by 1 base and J by 5 bases, leaving 6 bases between them. This CDR3 is 12 amino acids long. Per the germline V gene, CDR1 is SQVTM and CDR2 is ANQGSEA. CDR3 region: CSVEVGDQPQHF. The CDR3 DNA sequence: TGCAGCGTTGAAGTGGGGGATCAGCCCCAGCATTTT. The whole variable domain, filled in from reference TRBV29-1 and TRBJ1-5, reads SAVISQKPSRDICQRGTSLTIQCQVDSQVTMMFWYRQQPGQSLTLIATANQGSEATYESGFVIDKFPISRPNLTFSTLTVSNMSPEDSSIYLCSVEVGDQPQHFGDGTRLSIL.

In this sample, this clonotype turned up a few times. The gene calls are TRBV12-3 or TRBV12-4 and TRBJ2-1; 12 bases are a match to TRBD1. The CDR3 runs 13 residues. The V segment lost 6 bases and the J segment 10 bases; nucleotides outside the gene matches: 4. In DNA form, the CDR3 reads TGTGCCAGCAGCCGGGGACAGGGGGCAGAGCAGTTCTTC. Protein sequence: CASSRGQGAEQFF.

This clonotype was seen only a few times. The gene calls are TRBV11-1 and TRBJ2-1; D might be TRBD1 (6 bases). This CDR3 contains 18 residues. Germline CDR1 is SGHAT and CDR2 is FQDESV (reference sequence). The V end was cut by 1 base, the J end by 8 bases, with 24 bases between. CDR3: CASSLGGFRDTRVDEQFF. The DNA for the CDR3 is TGTGCCAGCAGCTTAGGGGGATTCCGGGACACTAGGGTCGATGAGCAGTTCTTC. Filled out from reference TRBV11-1 and TRBJ2-1, the complete variable domain reads EAEVAQSPRYKITEKSQAVAFWCDPISGHATLYWYRQILGQGPELLVQFQDESVVDDSQLPKDRFSAERLKGVDSTLKIQPAELGDSAMYLCASSLGGFRDTRVDEQFFGPGTRLTVL.

This clonotype has at least ten counts. This sequence joins TRBV20-1 and TRBJ2-1, with TRBD2 matching over 7 bases. The CDR3 covers 15 residues. Germline V gene lookup returns CDR1 DFQATT and CDR2 SNEGSKA (reference sequence). Germline trimming cut 2 bases from V and 3 bases from J; bases unmatched to any gene: 7. The CDR3 DNA is TGCAGTGCTAGAAGGGCGGGAGCGTTCTACAATGAGCAGTTCTTC. The encoded protein is CSARRAGAFYNEQFF.

In its sample, this clonotype was seen a few times. J is TRBJ2-7 and V is TRBV6-2 or TRBV6-3; the D gene is possibly TRBD1 (6 bases). Per germline, CDR1 MNHEY and CDR2 SVGEGT. The CDR3 has 14 amino acids. V lost 2 bases and J lost 2, with 10 bases in between. The CDR3 DNA reads as TGTGCCAGCAGTTACGACAGGCAAGCCTACGAGCAGTACTTC. This translates into CASSYDRQAYEQYF.

The CDR3 loop reads CASSQRQGEGTEAFF. The CDR3 DNA is TGCGCCAGCAGCCAACGTCAGGGAGAGGGCACTGAAGCTTTCTTT. This chain uses TRBV4-3 with TRBJ1-1, with a weak D call TRBD1 (5 bases). V dropped 2 bases and J dropped 4 bases, with 14 bases sitting between them. From germline, CDR1 is LGHNA and CDR2 YSLEER. This CDR3 contains 15 residues.

This clonotype occurred many times. The chain uses TRBV28 and TRBJ2-7; the match to TRBD2 covers 13 bases. The CDR3 is 16 residues long. Germline CDR1 MDHEN, CDR2 SYDVKM. With 6 bases clipped from V and 3 bases from J, the junction kept 8 bases outside the gene matches. As DNA, the CDR3 is TGTGCCAGCAGGGGGGGAGGACTAGCGGGAGTCTACGAGCAGTACGTC. It codes for CASRGGGLAGVYEQYV.

In this sample, this clonotype turned up many times. V and J are TRBV13 and TRBJ2-5; D is undetermined. Germline V gives CDR1 PRHDT, CDR2 FYEKMQ (reference sequence). The length of the CDR3 is 13 residues. V was cut by 5 bases and J by 2 bases, with 9 bases left in between. The CDR3 loop is CASSREIQETQYF. CDR3 sequence (DNA): TGTGCCAGCAGCAGAGAGATTCAAGAGACCCAGTACTTC.

This clonotype was observed a handful of times. The rearrangement links TRBV7-6 to TRBJ2-5, with D perhaps TRBD1 (7 bases). The germline V gene encodes CDR1 SGHVS and CDR2 FNYEAQ. This CDR3 has 15 residues. V gave up 5 bases and J gave up 4 bases, with 17 bases separating them. CDR3 residues: CASSLTQGGGETQYF. CDR3 in DNA: TGTGCCAGCAGCCTGACTCAGGGGGGAGGAGAGACCCAGTACTTC. Based on the CDR3 plus reference TRBV7-6 and TRBJ2-5, the full variable domain is GAGVSQSPRYKVTKRGQDVALRCDPISGHVSLYWYRQALGQGPEFLTYFNYEAQQDKSGLPNDRFSAERPEGSISTLTIQRTEQRDSAMYRCASSLTQGGGETQYFGPGTRLLVL.

J is TRBJ2-3 and V is TRBV19; D might be TRBD2 (6 bases). V was pared by 3 bases and J by 2 bases, with 12 bases between. The germline CDR1 and CDR2 sequences are LNHDA and SQIVND (reference sequence). This CDR3 contains 15 residues. CDR3 sequence reads: CASSIREPYTDTQYF. As DNA, the CDR3 is TGTGCCAGTAGTATCCGGGAGCCCTACACAGATACGCAGTATTTT.

This clonotype has at least ten counts. The V call is TRBV10-3, the J call TRBJ2-1; 11 bases line up with TRBD2. After removal of 5 bases from V and 9 bases from J, the junction contained 3 bases not matched to a gene. The CDR3 has 13 residues. Germline CDR1 and CDR2: ENHRY and SYGVKD. The CDR3 nucleotides read TGTGCCATCAGTCCGGGACTAGCGGCTGAGCAGTTCTTC. This gives the protein CAISPGLAAEQFF.

The chain recombines TRBV6-2 or TRBV6-3 with TRBJ1-2; a weak D match, TRBD1 (6 bases). The CDR3 consists of 18 residues. Germline loops: CDR1 MNHEY, CDR2 SVGEGT. Trimming pared 3 bases from V and 4 bases from J, leaving 24 bases between. Here the CDR3 DNA reads TGTGCCAGCAGTTATTCTCCGATCGACAGGCCCCTAATCTATGGCTACACCTTC. It yields the protein CASSYSPIDRPLIYGYTF.

This chain links TRBV6-1 with TRBJ2-7; 11 bases are a match to TRBD2. Trimming at V came to 5 bases and at J to 0 bases, leaving 6 bases not matched to a gene. The CDR3 contains 16 residues. CDR1 and CDR2 from the germline V gene are MNHNS and SASEGT. CDR3 loop: CASSRTGLAASYEQYF. The CDR3 DNA reads as TGTGCCAGCAGTCGAACGGGACTAGCGGCCTCCTACGAGCAGTACTTC.

The chain joins TRBV30 to TRBJ2-1, with 12 bases aligning to TRBD2. CDR3 length: 14 amino acids. Germline assignment: CDR1 GTSNPN and CDR2 SVGIG (reference sequence). After removal of 0 bases from V and 7 bases from J, the junction contained 1 base not matched to a gene. The CDR3 sequence is CAWSVGLAGNEQFF. The CDR3 bases are TGTGCCTGGAGTGTAGGACTAGCGGGGAATGAGCAGTTCTTC.

The rearrangement uses TRBV7-8 and TRBJ1-1; D is unresolved. CDR1 is SGHVS, CDR2 FQNEAQ, per germline. CDR3 length equals 13 residues. V was shortened by 5 bases and J by 7 bases, with 14 bases between the two germline ends. CDR3 in DNA: TGTGCCAGCAGCCTACGACGGGAGGTTGAAGCTTTCTTT. Amino acid sequence: CASSLRREVEAFF.

This clonotype was seen a few times. The chain is built from TRBV24-1 and TRBJ2-2; possibly TRBD1 for D (6 bases). The CDR3 extends over 16 amino acids. Trimming pared 4 bases from V and 0 bases from J, leaving 11 bases between. Germline V lookup: CDR1 KGHDR, CDR2 SFDVKD. CDR3: CATSEGRQANTGELFF. Here the CDR3 DNA reads TGTGCCACCAGTGAAGGTCGACAGGCGAACACCGGGGAGCTGTTTTTT.

This clonotype was counted many times. The chain couples TRBV4-2 to TRBJ2-3; D gene uncertain. This CDR3 has 12 residues. Germline V gene lookup returns CDR1 LGHNA and CDR2 YNFKEQ. V lost 8 bases and J lost 0, with 6 bases in between. The CDR3 DNA reads TGTGCCAGCGGGTCCAGCACAGATACGCAGTATTTT. Translating gives CASGSSTDTQYF.

This clonotype came up a few times. This rearrangement joins TRBV7-2 to TRBJ2-1, with D unresolved. The germline gives CDR1 SGHTA, CDR2 FQGNSA. This CDR3 has 12 amino acids. The V end was cut by 5 bases, the J end by 9 bases, with 11 bases between. CDR3 nucleotide sequence: TGTGCCAGCAGCCTCCATAGAGGTGAGCAGTTCTTC. Protein product: CASSLHRGEQFF.

V and J are TRBV3-1 and TRBJ2-7; D may match TRBD1 or TRBD2 (5 bases each). The V end lost 1 base, the J end lost 5 bases, and 21 bases lay between the germline ends. The CDR3 is 17 amino acids. Germline CDR1 LGHDT, CDR2 YNNKEL (reference sequence). The CDR3 DNA reads TGTGCCAGCAGCCAAGGTGGCTGGGACCCCCGTCTGAACGAGCAGTACTTC. Amino acid sequence: CASSQGGWDPRLNEQYF.